This entry describes one T cell receptor beta chain. The sample originates from a study of blood T cell repertoires in COVID-19. Participants' reported clinical history set cohort assignment. Either two negative PCRs, clearance, or symptom resolution qualified Cohort 3 donors as recovered. CDR1 is MNHEY, CDR2 SVGEGT, per germline. The CDR3 has 13 residues. J was trimmed by 7 bases and V by 5 bases; bases with no gene match: 3. Assay: immunoSEQ multiplex PCR; the TCRdb copy retains only in-frame clones and omits some. The sample consists of a few hundred thousand clones, under 85% of them appearing once.

The V and J genes are TRBV6-2 or TRBV6-3 and TRBJ1-5, with 9 bases matching TRBD1. The sequence derives from a woman aged 45-60 years who had recovered from COVID-19. Sequenced material: PBMCs or T cells enriched from blood (not recorded which). CDR3 in DNA: TGTGCCAGCAGTGGGACAGGGAGACAGCCCCAGCATTTT. Protein: CASSGTGRQPQHF.